This is a list of T cell receptor beta chains from one sample in a study of shared clonotypes between healthy human individuals. Sequencing was performed with immunoSEQ multiplex PCR; in TCRdb, only in-frame clones are kept and a portion is missing. The repertoire consists of about 2 million clones, with just under 95% occurring once and the leading ten covering 1% to 1.5%. The sequencing sample was made of naive CD8+ T cells sorted from blood. The receptor source for this set is a man younger than 35 in good health. Both conserved end residues are trimmed from each CDR3.

j_call v_call cdr3_aa
TRBJ2-3 TRBV9 ASSVGTSDWTDTQY
TRBJ2-4 TRBV6-1 ASSDGTEVAKNIQY
TRBJ1-2 TRBV2 ASSGPGLRGYT
TRBJ2-5 TRBV29-1 SVDGLAGAEGETQY
TRBJ1-5 TRBV27 ASSYGGPWQPQH
TRBJ2-1 TRBV5-4 ASSLGGGDEQF
TRBJ1-1 TRBV4-1 ASSRSGSTEAF
TRBJ1-5 TRBV4-3 ASSAGTSSNQPQH
TRBJ2-5 TRBV9 ASSPFRSWEQETQY
TRBJ2-4 TRBV9 ASSQGTVYPKNIQY
TRBJ2-3 TRBV5-6 ASSFITDTQY
TRBJ2-7 TRBV5-6 ASSPETGAYEQY
TRBJ2-1 TRBV4-1 ASSQEDRAGGYNEQF
TRBJ2-3 TRBV4-1 ASSQEPGGEADTQY
TRBJ1-2 TRBV6-5 ASSYSTGSGYT
TRBJ2-7 TRBV15 ATSRDAGVGEQY
TRBJ1-2 TRBV2 ASTNANYGYT
TRBJ2-2 TRBV6-4 ASSDLTGGHTGELF
TRBJ1-3 TRBV2 ASSEEWVRGNTIY
TRBJ1-6 TRBV9 ASSSHPSYNSPLH
TRBJ2-7 TRBV28 ASSPGLAGYEQY
TRBJ1-4 TRBV7-8 ASSSFATNEKLF